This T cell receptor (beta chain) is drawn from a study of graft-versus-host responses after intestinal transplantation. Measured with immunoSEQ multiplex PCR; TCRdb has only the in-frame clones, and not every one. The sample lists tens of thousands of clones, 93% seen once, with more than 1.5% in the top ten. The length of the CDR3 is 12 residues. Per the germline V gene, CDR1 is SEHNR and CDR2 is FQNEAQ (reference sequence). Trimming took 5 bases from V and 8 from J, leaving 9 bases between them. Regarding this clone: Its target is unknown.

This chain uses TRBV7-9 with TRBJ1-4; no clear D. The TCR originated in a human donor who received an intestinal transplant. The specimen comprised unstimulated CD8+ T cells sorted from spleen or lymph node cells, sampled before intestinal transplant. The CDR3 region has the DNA TGTGCCAGCAGCCTTCCGTTGGAAAAACTGTTTTTT. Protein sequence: CASSLPLEKLFF.